A single sample gave rise to the 16 T cell receptor beta chains below, sequenced in a study of cytomegalovirus exposure and HLA in healthy donors. The repertoire was sequenced with immunoSEQ multiplex PCR; TCRdb's copy has only in-frame clones and lacks some. Of about 300,000 clones listed, approximately 87% are singletons. The specimen was PBMCs. These receptors all stem from a woman under 30 in good health and CMV-seronegative.

The chain links TRBV5-1 to TRBJ2-7, with 11 bases that match TRBD2. The CDR3 contains 14 residues. V trimming: 4 bases; J trimming: 4 bases; junction bases outside the gene matches: 4. The germline CDR1 and CDR2 sequences are SGHRS and YFSETQ. CDR3 nucleotide sequence: TGCGCCAGCAGCGATAGCGGGAGGGCTTACGAGCAGTACTTC. Residues: CASSDSGRAYEQYF.

The rearrangement links TRBV5-6 to TRBJ1-1, with D tentatively TRBD1 (6 bases). This CDR3 spans 17 amino acids. V was cut by 0 bases and J by 8 bases, with 23 bases left in between. The germline V gene has CDR1 SGHDT and CDR2 YYEEEE. The CDR3 nucleotides are TGTGCCAGCAGCTTGGAGTCCGGGGGGCCGGCGAGGTGGGAAGCTTTCTTT. Amino acid sequence: CASSLESGGPARWEAFF.

V gene TRBV28 combines with J gene TRBJ1-2; D is undetermined. The V gene's germline CDR1 is MDHEN and CDR2 SYDVKM. The V and J ends lost 3 bases and 6 bases respectively, with 5 bases between them. This CDR3 spans 11 amino acids. The CDR3 protein is CASSFTDGYTF. For the CDR3, the DNA is TGTGCCAGCAGTTTCACGGATGGCTACACCTTC.

The chain links TRBV6-5 to TRBJ1-1; D is undetermined. V was trimmed by 2 bases and J by 1 base, leaving 5 bases between them. This CDR3 has 13 residues. Per the germline V gene, CDR1 is MNHEY and CDR2 is SVGAGI. Written as DNA, the CDR3 is TGTGCCAGCAGTTACGAGTCGAACACTGAAGCTTTCTTT. Translating it yields CASSYESNTEAFF.

The V gene is TRBV28, the J gene TRBJ2-3; the match to TRBD1 covers 8 bases. The CDR3 is 15 residues long. Per germline, CDR1 MDHEN and CDR2 SYDVKM. V was pared by 3 bases and J by 4 bases, with 6 bases of the junction left unmatched. The CDR3 DNA is TGTGCCAGCAGTTTTGTCAGGGGGCGCCCAGATACGCAGTATTTT. As protein: CASSFVRGRPDTQYF.

This chain connects TRBV2 to TRBJ2-4; D ambiguous. Deletions cut 3 bases from V and 0 bases from J, with 9 bases between. Germline V CDR1 and CDR2: SNHLY, FYNNEI. The CDR3 length is 15 residues. The CDR3 DNA sequence: TGTGCCAGCAGTGAGGGCTCCCTAGCCAAAAACATTCAGTACTTC. Translation: CASSEGSLAKNIQYF.

This clone was seen once. The rearrangement uses TRBV5-1 and TRBJ2-3; 7 bases fit TRBD1. The CDR3 runs 18 residues. Germline values: CDR1 SGHRS, CDR2 YFSETQ. J lost 2 bases, V lost 4 bases, and 16 bases had no gene match. The CDR3 loop is CASSGRDSSPMVTDTQYF. In nucleotides, the CDR3 is TGCGCCAGCAGCGGACGGGACAGCTCCCCTATGGTCACAGATACGCAGTATTTT.

This chain uses TRBV6-5 with TRBJ1-5, with TRBD1 matching 9 bases. CDR1 and CDR2 from the germline V gene are MNHEY and SVGAGI. This CDR3 spans 15 amino acids. With V trimmed by 6 bases and J by 6 bases, 9 bases remained unmatched. In DNA, the CDR3 is TGTGCCAGCAGGGGAACAGGGGGCGGAAGTCAGCCCCAGCATTTT. Translation: CASRGTGGGSQPQHF.

The V call is TRBV14, the J call TRBJ2-7; a weak D match, TRBD1 (6 bases). This CDR3 spans 13 amino acids. Germline-derived CDR1 and CDR2 are SGHDN and FVKESK. Trimming removed 5 bases from V and 6 bases from J, with 14 bases in between. DNA of the CDR3: TGTGCCAGCAGCAAAGTCAGGGGCGCCGAGCAGTACTTC. Translated: CASSKVRGAEQYF.

This clone came up once. This chain links TRBV5-4 with TRBJ2-3; 15 bases line up with TRBD2. V lost 4 bases, J lost 5 bases, and 5 bases stayed unmatched. This CDR3 has 16 residues. The germline V gene has CDR1 SGHNT and CDR2 YYREEE (reference sequence). The CDR3 DNA follows: TGTGCCAGCAGCCACGGGACTAGCGGGAGGAAAGATACGCAGTATTTT. Amino acid sequence: CASSHGTSGRKDTQYF.

This clone was counted a few times. This chain links TRBV2 with TRBJ1-5, with D unclear. V shed 5 bases and J shed 0 bases, with 8 bases lying between them. The germline CDR1 and CDR2 sequences are SNHLY and FYNNEI. This CDR3 region has 14 residues. The CDR3 protein is CASSPGNSNQPQHF. The CDR3 bases are TGTGCCAGCAGTCCGGGAAATAGCAATCAGCCCCAGCATTTT. Together with reference TRBV2 and TRBJ1-5, the CDR3 gives the full variable domain: EPEVTQTPSHQVTQMGQEVILRCVPISNHLYFYWYRQILGQKVEFLVSFYNNEISEKSEIFDDQFSVERPDGSNFTLKIRSTKLEDSAMYFCASSPGNSNQPQHFGDGTRLSIL.

This chain links TRBV28 with TRBJ2-7; perhaps TRBD2 as D (5 bases). V shed 7 bases and J shed 2 bases, with 9 bases lying between them. This CDR3 is built from 12 residues. Germline CDR1 MDHEN, CDR2 SYDVKM. The DNA of the CDR3 is TGTGCCAGCAATCGGGGAACCTACGAGCAGTACTTC. Its translation is CASNRGTYEQYF.

V usage is TRBV28 and J usage is TRBJ2-3, with D perhaps TRBD2 (5 bases). The V gene's germline CDR1 is MDHEN and CDR2 SYDVKM. Trimming cost V 6 bases and J 2 bases, with 24 bases left between them. This CDR3 spans 18 amino acids. Written as DNA, the CDR3 is TGTGCCAGCAGACCCCCTCCGGGGAAAGATCCCCACACAGATACGCAGTATTTT. Protein sequence: CASRPPPGKDPHTDTQYF.

CDR3 nucleotide sequence: TGCGCCAGCAGCAGGACAGCGGACACAGATACGCAGTATTTT. Translating gives CASSRTADTDTQYF. The rearrangement joins TRBV5-1 to TRBJ2-3, with D perhaps TRBD1 (6 bases). CDR1 is SGHRS and CDR2 is YFSETQ in the germline V gene. The length of the CDR3 is 14 residues. V was cut by 4 bases and J by 2 bases, with 11 bases left in between.

Turning to this clone: No conserved phenylalanine or tryptophan is present at the end of the CDR3, so a read error is the likely explanation. Because the CDR3's place on the DNA is in doubt, the DNA is left out and the CDR3 is given as listed by TCRdb. The chain combines TRBV28 with TRBJ2-7; the listed D gene, TRBD2, was not tested against the DNA. Per germline, CDR1 MDHEN and CDR2 SYDVKM. The CDR3 has 8 amino acids, counting both end residues. Here the CDR3 reads CASSLPYP.

The chain couples TRBV5-6 to TRBJ2-7, with a weak D call TRBD1 (6 bases). Germline lookup yields CDR1 SGHDT and CDR2 YYEEEE. The CDR3 loop spans 13 amino acids. The V and J ends lost 7 bases and 6 bases respectively, with 17 bases between them. The CDR3 spells CASRYRDGGEQYF. The CDR3 bases are TGTGCCAGCCGTTACAGGGACGGTGGCGAGCAGTACTTC.